This paragraph covers one T cell receptor (beta chain) sequence. Its antigen is undetermined. The CDR3 sequence is 18 residues long. Trimming shortened V by 7 bases and J by 1 base, and 23 bases separated the two germline ends. The germline CDR1 and CDR2 sequences are SGHTA and FQGTGA. The data stem from a study of T cell responses to AZD1222 COVID-19 vaccine. Broader study findings: White British people made up most donors, females outnumbered males, and clonal diversity was possibly underestimated. Nearly half of spike-specific TCRs reportedly target unmutated variant regions.

Only in-frame clones appear in the TCRdb table, and some are missing; sequencing was by immunoSEQ multiplex PCR. The table shows around 99,000 clones, with roughly 90% occurring only once. The sequencing here drew on peripheral blood, taken 28 days after the second AZD1222 dose. The clonotype originates from an adult who received the AZD1222 COVID-19 vaccine. V usage is TRBV7-3 and J usage is TRBJ2-4; D is possibly TRBD2 (6 bases). CDR3 region: CASTPPGQLAPAKNIQYF. The CDR3 coding sequence is TGTGCCAGCACCCCCCCCGGCCAACTAGCTCCGGCCAAAAACATTCAGTACTTC.